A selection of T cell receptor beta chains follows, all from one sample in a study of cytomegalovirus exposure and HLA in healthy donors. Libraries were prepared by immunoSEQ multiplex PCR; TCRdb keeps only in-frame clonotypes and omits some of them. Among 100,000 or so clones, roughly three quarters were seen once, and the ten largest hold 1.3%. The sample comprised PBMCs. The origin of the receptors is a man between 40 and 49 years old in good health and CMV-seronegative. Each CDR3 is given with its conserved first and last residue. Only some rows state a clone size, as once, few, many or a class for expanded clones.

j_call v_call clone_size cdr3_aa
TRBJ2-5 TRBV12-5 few CASGLAKIGLRDGEQYF
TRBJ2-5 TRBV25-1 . CASSTGGQETQYF
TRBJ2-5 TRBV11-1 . CASSLQGLYQETQYF
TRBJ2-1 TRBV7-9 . CASSLTGTGGHNEQFF
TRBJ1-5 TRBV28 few CASQFRGLRVGNQPQHF
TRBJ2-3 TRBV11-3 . CASSLGGRGTQYF
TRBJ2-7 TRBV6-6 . CASSYRFGLYEQYF
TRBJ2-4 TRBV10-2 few CASRGLAGPDSIQYF
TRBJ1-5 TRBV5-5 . CASSQAGHGNQPQHF
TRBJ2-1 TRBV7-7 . CASSLTSVPTYNEQFF
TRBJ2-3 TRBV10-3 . CAISATSGRADTQYF
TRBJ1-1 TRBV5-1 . CASSETGPEAFF
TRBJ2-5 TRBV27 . CASSLWGGAGETQYF
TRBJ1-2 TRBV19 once CASSSQGYYGYTF
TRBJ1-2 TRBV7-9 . CASSSDRANYGYTF
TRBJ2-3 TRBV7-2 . CASSLGLAIDTQYF
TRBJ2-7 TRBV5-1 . CASSLKDTSVYYEQYF
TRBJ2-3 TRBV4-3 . CASSQEGRDWSTDTQYF
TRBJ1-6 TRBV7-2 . CASSLALRDRVKNSPLHF
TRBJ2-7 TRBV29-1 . CSVLGVRDSHEQYF
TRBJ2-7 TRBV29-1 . CSVGRGQGPYEQYF
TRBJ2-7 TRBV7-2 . CASSLRGGITYEQYF
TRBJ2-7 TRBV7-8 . CASSSSSGSGVTYEQYF
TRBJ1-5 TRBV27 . CASSYRVAQPQHF
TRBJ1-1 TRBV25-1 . CASSWGQNTEAFF
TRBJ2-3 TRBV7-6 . CASSSADTQYF
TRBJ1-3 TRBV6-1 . CASNTGHGNTIYF
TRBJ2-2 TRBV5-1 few CASSLERGDTGELFF
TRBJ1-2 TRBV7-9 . CASSLAGGGNYGYTF
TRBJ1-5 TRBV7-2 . CASSSSGDDYQPQHF
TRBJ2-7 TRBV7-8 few CASSPRTSGGAYEQYF